This T cell receptor beta chain was captured in a study of blood T cell repertoires in COVID-19. Study overall: The samples span acute and convalescent COVID-19 from the United States, Italy and Spain. T cells, B-cell-depleted T cells, or PBMCs supplied cDNA or gDNA.

The CDR3 runs 15 residues. Between the trimmed V and J ends, which lost 0 bases and 8 bases, there was a span of 16 bases. The germline gives CDR1 SGHRS, CDR2 YFSETQ. Original analysis: Amplifying reference gene primers gave estimates of nucleated cell counts. The method was immunoSEQ multiplex PCR; TCRdb's version includes in-frame clones alone and lacks a portion of them. That table is the source of V, J and clone size, and D and trimming were worked out from the DNA. The table includes 200,000 or so clones, roughly 80% detected once. Sequences were obtained from peripheral blood. V gene TRBV5-1 combines with J gene TRBJ2-3; D is perhaps TRBD2 (5 bases). This TCR was sampled from a human donor in a cohort sampled during active COVID-19. In DNA form, the CDR3 reads TGCGCCAGCAGCTTGGACGGATTAACCCGGGGTACGCAGTATTTT. This translates into CASSLDGLTRGTQYF.